This T cell receptor beta chain was sequenced in a study of blood T cell repertoires in COVID-19. The wider study: The study drew acute and convalescent COVID-19 samples from the United States, Italy and Spain. T cells, B-cell-depleted T cells, or PBMCs supplied cDNA or gDNA.

Original processing methods: Cell counts per sample came from amplifying reference gene primers. TCRdb's copy holds only in-frame clones and misses some; the assay was immunoSEQ multiplex PCR. That table supplies the V and J calls and clone size; D and trimming were determined from the DNA. In the table there are 250,000 to 300,000 clones, around 91% of which are singletons. The CDR3 consists of 14 residues. Germline V gene data show CDR1 as LNHNV and CDR2 as YYDKDF (reference sequence). V lost 2 bases and J 1 base, leaving 8 bases between the germline ends. The genes are TRBV15 and TRBJ1-1; tentative D call: TRBD1 (5 bases). The TCR sequence derives from a woman in her sixties or seventies with acute or convalescent COVID-19. The sequencing input was peripheral blood. CDR3 DNA sequence: TGTGCCACCAGCAGACAGGGCCAGAACACTGAAGCTTTCTTT. Translation gives CATSRQGQNTEAFF.